This T cell receptor beta chain was identified in a study of cytomegalovirus exposure and HLA in healthy donors. PCR used 60 Vbeta primers and 13 Jbeta primers. The protocol was immunoSEQ multiplex PCR, while the TCRdb copy is restricted to in-frame clones and leaves out a portion. Here the sample spans around 150,000 clones, over 75% being singletons. This CDR3 has 15 residues. Germline assignment: CDR1 SGHRS and CDR2 YFSETQ. The germline V and J ends were trimmed by 0 bases and 7 bases, with 16 bases remaining between them. The gene calls are TRBV5-1 and TRBJ1-1, with D possibly being TRBD1 (5 bases). Sequenced: PBMCs. This sequence was found in a woman aged 25 to 39 in good health and CMV-seronegative. The CDR3 nucleotides read TGCGCCAGCAGCTTGGCCACGAGGGGAGGAGTTGAAGCTTTCTTT. Translated, it gives CASSLATRGGVEAFF.